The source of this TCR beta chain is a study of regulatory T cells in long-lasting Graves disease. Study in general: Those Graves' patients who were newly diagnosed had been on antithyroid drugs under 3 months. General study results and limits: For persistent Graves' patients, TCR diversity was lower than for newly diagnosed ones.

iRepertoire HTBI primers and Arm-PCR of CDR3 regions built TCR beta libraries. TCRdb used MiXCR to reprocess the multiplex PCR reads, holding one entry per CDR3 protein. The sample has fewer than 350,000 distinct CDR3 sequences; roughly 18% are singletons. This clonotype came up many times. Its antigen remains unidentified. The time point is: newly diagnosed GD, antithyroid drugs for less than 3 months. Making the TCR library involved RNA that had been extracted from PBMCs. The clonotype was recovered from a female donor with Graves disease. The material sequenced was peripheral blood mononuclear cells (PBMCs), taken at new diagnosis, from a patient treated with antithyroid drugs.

This chain's CDR3 is CASTPGPNPAHNEQFF. In nucleotides, the CDR3 is TGTGCCAGCACCCCAGGACCCAATCCGGCACACAATGAGCAGTTCTTC. The chain carries TRBV9 and TRBJ2-1; D not resolved. Deletions cut 6 bases from V and 5 bases from J, with 21 bases between. The germline V gene has CDR1 SGDLS and CDR2 YYNGEE. CDR3 length equals 16 residues.